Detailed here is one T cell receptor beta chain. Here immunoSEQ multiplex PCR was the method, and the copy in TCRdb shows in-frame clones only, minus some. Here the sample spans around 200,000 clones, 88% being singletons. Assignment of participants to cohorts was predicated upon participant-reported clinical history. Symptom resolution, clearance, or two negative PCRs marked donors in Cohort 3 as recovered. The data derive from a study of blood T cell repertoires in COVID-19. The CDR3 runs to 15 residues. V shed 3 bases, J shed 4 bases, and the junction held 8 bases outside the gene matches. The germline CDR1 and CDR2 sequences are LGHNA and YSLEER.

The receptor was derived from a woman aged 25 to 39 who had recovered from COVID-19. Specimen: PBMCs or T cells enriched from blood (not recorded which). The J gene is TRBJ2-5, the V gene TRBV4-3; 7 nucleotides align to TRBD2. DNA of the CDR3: TGCGCCAGCAGCCAGGGAGGGGCGGGGAGAGAGACCCAGTACTTC. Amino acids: CASSQGGAGRETQYF.